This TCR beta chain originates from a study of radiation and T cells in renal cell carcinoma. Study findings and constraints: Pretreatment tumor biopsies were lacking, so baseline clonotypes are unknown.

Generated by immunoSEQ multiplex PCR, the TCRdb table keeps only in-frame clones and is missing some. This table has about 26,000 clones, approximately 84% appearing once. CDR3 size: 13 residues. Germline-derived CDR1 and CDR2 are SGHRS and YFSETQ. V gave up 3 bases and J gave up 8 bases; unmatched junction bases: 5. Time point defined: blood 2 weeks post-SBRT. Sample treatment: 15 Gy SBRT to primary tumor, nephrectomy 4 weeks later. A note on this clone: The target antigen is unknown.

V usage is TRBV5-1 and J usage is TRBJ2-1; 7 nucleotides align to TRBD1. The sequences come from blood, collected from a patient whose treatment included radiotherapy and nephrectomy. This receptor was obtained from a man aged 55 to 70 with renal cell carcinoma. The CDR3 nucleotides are TGCGCCAGCAGCTCGACCACAGGGGATGAGCAGTTCTTC. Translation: CASSSTTGDEQFF.